The 30 T cell receptor beta chains reported below all come from one sample, sequenced in a study of blood T cell repertoires in COVID-19. Assay used: immunoSEQ multiplex PCR; TCRdb lists only in-frame clones, some missing. The table shows some 90,000 clones, with approximately 89% occurring only once. The source material was peripheral blood. The receptors originated from an elderly woman with active COVID-19.

CDR3 DNA sequence: TGTGCCAGCAGTTTATCTATTGGGAGCCGTGAGCAGTACTTC. Its translation: CASSLSIGSREQYF. This chain uses TRBV28 with TRBJ2-7; the D gene is possibly TRBD2 (5 bases). The CDR3 runs 14 residues. Between the trimmed V and J ends, which lost 1 base and 7 bases, there was a span of 14 bases. CDR1 MDHEN and CDR2 SYDVKM come from the germline V gene.

The rearrangement joins TRBV24-1 to TRBJ1-3; TRBD1 agrees at 9 bases. The CDR3 loop spans 18 amino acids. J gave up 3 bases and V 2 bases, and 10 bases lay outside the gene matches. The germline gives CDR1 KGHDR, CDR2 SFDVKD. The CDR3 coding sequence is TGTGCCACCAGTGATTCCGGGACAGGGTTGCTAAGTGGAAACACCATATATTTT. Protein: CATSDSGTGLLSGNTIYF.

The chain couples TRBV7-8 to TRBJ2-7; D is perhaps TRBD1 (6 bases). Trimming shortened V by 5 bases and J by 6 bases, and 20 bases separated the two germline ends. The CDR3 runs 15 residues. Per germline, CDR1 SGHVS and CDR2 FQNEAQ. The CDR3 nucleotides are TGTGCCAGCAGCCCAACCCCAACAGGGAGCGGCGAGCAGTACTTC. It translates to CASSPTPTGSGEQYF.

This chain links TRBV19 with TRBJ2-7, with TRBD2 as a possible D gene (5 bases). The V gene's germline CDR1 is LNHDA and CDR2 SQIVND (reference sequence). The CDR3 totals 14 residues. V dropped 3 bases and J dropped 0 bases, with 9 bases sitting between them. CDR3 loop: CASSMDLDSYEQYF. DNA for the CDR3: TGTGCCAGTAGTATGGACTTGGACTCCTACGAGCAGTACTTC.

The chain is built from TRBV6-5 and TRBJ2-3; 14 nucleotides match TRBD2. The CDR3 runs to 14 residues. V shed 6 bases and J 7 bases; nucleotides not matched to a gene: 3. Germline loops: CDR1 MNHEY, CDR2 SVGAGI. The DNA for the CDR3 is TGTGCCAGCAGGGGGACTAGCGGGAGAAATACGCAGTATTTT. Translation: CASRGTSGRNTQYF.

The DNA of the CDR3 is TGTGCCACGAGGACTAGCGGGTGGACCGGGGAGCTGTTTTTT. This encodes CATRTSGWTGELFF. This chain links TRBV24-1 with TRBJ2-2; 11 nucleotides match TRBD2. This CDR3 contains 14 residues. The germline CDR1 and CDR2 sequences are KGHDR and SFDVKD. Trimming at V came to 10 bases and at J to 5 bases, leaving 5 bases not matched to a gene.

This clone appeared a single time. The genes are TRBV7-2 and TRBJ2-1; TRBD2 agrees at 14 bases. CDR3 length equals 16 residues. The V gene's germline CDR1 is SGHTA and CDR2 FQGNSA. Losses at the gene ends were 3 bases for V and 5 bases for J; bases not matched to a gene: 3. The CDR3 coding sequence is TGTGCCAGCAGCTTGACTAGCGGGAGGGCCCACAATGAGCAGTTCTTC. Amino acid sequence: CASSLTSGRAHNEQFF.

This rearrangement joins TRBV19 to TRBJ2-7; 7 bases are shared with TRBD1. The CDR3 sequence is 13 residues long. Germline assignment: CDR1 LNHDA and CDR2 SQIVND (reference sequence). V gave up 9 bases and J gave up 3 bases; unmatched junction bases: 8. CDR3 DNA: TGTGCCAGCGGGGACAGACCAAACTACGAGCAGTACTTC. Amino acids: CASGDRPNYEQYF.

In this sample, this clone turned up a few times. The rearrangement links TRBV7-3 to TRBJ2-1; 7 bases agree with TRBD2. V lost 5 bases to trimming and J lost 0 bases; unmatched junction nucleotides: 7. The CDR3 sequence is 16 residues long. The germline gives CDR1 SGHTA, CDR2 FQGTGA. In DNA, the CDR3 is TGTGCCAGCAGCCCCTTGGGGGGGAGCTCCTACAATGAGCAGTTCTTC. Its translation is CASSPLGGSSYNEQFF.

The V gene is TRBV28, the J gene TRBJ2-1; D may be TRBD2 (7 bases). Germline V gene lookup returns CDR1 MDHEN and CDR2 SYDVKM. CDR3 length equals 14 residues. V was trimmed by 3 bases and J by 8 bases, leaving 14 bases between them. The chain's CDR3 is CASSFAGAIDEQFF. The CDR3 nucleotides read TGTGCCAGCAGTTTTGCGGGGGCGATCGATGAGCAGTTCTTC.

The V gene is TRBV7-9, the J gene TRBJ2-7; 9 bases map to TRBD2. Per the germline V gene, CDR1 is SEHNR and CDR2 is FQNEAQ (reference sequence). CDR3 length: 15 amino acids. J gave up 2 bases and V 1 base, and 3 bases lay outside the gene matches. This CDR3 is CASSLGPSGAYEQYF. In DNA form, the CDR3 reads TGTGCCAGCAGCTTAGGGCCTAGCGGGGCCTACGAGCAGTACTTC.

V gene TRBV6-2 or TRBV6-3 combines with J gene TRBJ2-1; 8 nucleotides match TRBD2. Germline V lookup: CDR1 MNHEY, CDR2 SVGEGT. CDR3 size: 18 residues. V shed 4 bases, J shed 1 base, and the junction held 12 bases outside the gene matches. The CDR3 region is CASSSSSKREWSYNEQFF. CDR3 nucleotides: TGTGCCAGCAGTTCCTCCTCTAAGCGGGAGTGGTCCTACAATGAGCAGTTCTTC.

The chain has TRBV11-2 and TRBJ2-3; 8 bases align to TRBD2. This CDR3 contains 16 residues. Trimming cost V 1 base and J 6 bases; bases outside gene matches: 9. In germline, CDR1 is SGHAT, CDR2 FQNNGV. For the CDR3, the DNA is TGTGCCAGCAGCTTAGCGCAGGGGACTAGTAGGGATACGCAGTATTTT. Its translation is CASSLAQGTSRDTQYF.

The genes are TRBV19 and TRBJ2-5; D possibly corresponds to TRBD2 (6 bases). V was shortened by 5 bases and J by 3 bases, with 16 bases between the two germline ends. Germline V lookup: CDR1 LNHDA, CDR2 SQIVND (reference sequence). This CDR3 region has 15 residues. This CDR3 is CASSLSSAGKETQYF. In DNA form, the CDR3 reads TGTGCCAGTAGTCTCTCCTCGGCGGGAAAAGAGACCCAGTACTTC.

The V and J genes are TRBV4-2 and TRBJ2-1; a weak D match, TRBD2 (6 bases). Germline loops: CDR1 LGHNA, CDR2 YNFKEQ. The CDR3 is made up of 13 amino acids. Trimming left V 3 bases short and J 9 bases short, with 12 bases between. The CDR3 here is CASSQPPSVEQFF. DNA for the CDR3: TGTGCCAGCAGCCAGCCACCTAGCGTTGAGCAGTTCTTC.

V usage is TRBV28 and J usage is TRBJ1-6; D is undetermined. V was clipped by 1 base and J by 0 bases, with 22 bases between them. CDR3 length: 21 residues. Germline CDR1 is MDHEN and CDR2 is SYDVKM. The chain's CDR3 is CASSLLVLLGEGSSYNSPLHF. The DNA for the CDR3 is TGTGCCAGCAGTTTATTGGTCCTCCTCGGGGAAGGGAGCTCCTATAATTCACCCCTCCACTTT.

The V and J genes are TRBV10-3 and TRBJ2-3, with D perhaps TRBD1 (7 bases). Germline CDR1 is ENHRY and CDR2 is SYGVKD. V dropped 6 bases and J dropped 4 bases, with 17 bases sitting between them. CDR3 length: 15 residues. CDR3 sequence (DNA): TGTGCCATCAGGACCCTGCGGGACAGCGCAGATACGCAGTATTTT. Translated, it gives CAIRTLRDSADTQYF.

The rearrangement joins TRBV10-3 to TRBJ2-1; TRBD2 matches at 9 bases. V was pared by 7 bases and J by 5 bases, with 6 bases of the junction left unmatched. The CDR3 is 14 amino acids. Germline V gene data show CDR1 as ENHRY and CDR2 as SYGVKD. The CDR3 spells CAITGGRGNNEQFF. DNA of the CDR3: TGTGCCATCACAGGCGGGAGGGGGAACAATGAGCAGTTCTTC.

The J gene is TRBJ2-7, the V gene TRBV11-2; the match to TRBD2 covers 7 bases. Germline assignment: CDR1 SGHAT and CDR2 FQNNGV. The CDR3 length is 15 residues. V gave up 5 bases and J gave up 3 bases; unmatched junction bases: 10. The CDR3 DNA reads as TGTGCCAGCAGCCCTACGGGGACTACCCTCTACGAGCAGTACTTC. Its protein is CASSPTGTTLYEQYF.

V is TRBV27 and J is TRBJ1-5; 7 bases map to TRBD1. The CDR3 runs 19 residues. Germline values: CDR1 MNHEY, CDR2 SMNVEV (reference sequence). V lost 4 bases and J lost 0; bases outside the gene matches: 15. As DNA, the CDR3 is TGTGCCAGCAGTTCCCGGACAGGTTATGGGCAATATAGCAATCAGCCCCAGCATTTT. Translated: CASSSRTGYGQYSNQPQHF.

The genes are TRBV3-1 (or the pseudogene TRBV3-2) and TRBJ2-1, with TRBD1 identical over 7 bases. The germline V gene has CDR1 LGHDT and CDR2 YNNKEL (reference sequence). CDR3 size: 16 residues. Losses at the gene ends were 1 base for V and 3 bases for J; bases not matched to a gene: 6. CDR3 in amino acids: CASSQVFRDSYNEQFF. The CDR3 nucleotides read TGTGCCAGCAGCCAAGTCTTCCGGGACAGCTACAATGAGCAGTTCTTC.

The gene calls are TRBV14 and TRBJ2-1, with D unclear. Germline values: CDR1 SGHDN, CDR2 FVKESK. V gave up 5 bases and J gave up 5 bases, with 7 bases separating them. The CDR3 sequence is 12 residues long. CDR3 coding DNA: TGTGCCAGCAGCGAACAAGACAATGAGCAGTTCTTC. This gives the protein CASSEQDNEQFF.

This sequence joins TRBV9 and TRBJ2-3; D might be TRBD2 (5 bases). The CDR3 is made up of 14 amino acids. The germline V gene encodes CDR1 SGDLS and CDR2 YYNGEE. Trimming pared 0 bases from V and 10 bases from J, leaving 15 bases between. The CDR3 DNA follows: TGTGCCAGCAGCGTAGGAGAGAGGGTTCAGGCGCAGTATTTT. This sequence encodes CASSVGERVQAQYF. Variable domain in full (rest from reference TRBV9 and TRBJ2-3): DSGVTQTPKHLITATGQRVTLRCSPRSGDLSVYWYQQSLDQGLQFLIQYYNGEERAKGNILERFSAQQFPDLHSELNLSSLELGDSALYFCASSVGERVQAQYFGPGTRLTVL.

The rearrangement links TRBV6-6 to TRBJ2-1, with D unclear. The V gene lost 7 bases and the J gene lost 4 bases, with 5 bases spanning the gap. Germline CDR1 reads MNHNY; CDR2 reads SVGAGI (reference sequence). The CDR3 is 11 residues long. CDR3 amino acids: CASTRYNEQFF. CDR3 DNA: TGTGCCAGCACCCGGTACAATGAGCAGTTCTTC.

The CDR3 is CASSRQGPYGYTF. DNA of the CDR3: TGTGCCAGCAGCCGTCAGGGGCCCTATGGCTACACCTTC. This chain uses TRBV14 with TRBJ1-2; a weak D match, TRBD1 (6 bases). Trimming took off 4 bases at V and 4 bases at J, with 10 bases between the two ends. Germline V gene data show CDR1 as SGHDN and CDR2 as FVKESK. CDR3 length: 13 residues.

On this clone: Other DNA sequences from this sample encode an identical CDR3 as well. V gene TRBV19 combines with J gene TRBJ2-5, with D tentatively TRBD1 (6 bases). Germline V gene data show CDR1 as LNHDA and CDR2 as SQIVND (reference sequence). V was pared by 1 base and J by 2 bases, with 8 bases between. The CDR3 has 14 residues. The CDR3 sequence is CASSIGQVQETQYF. The CDR3 DNA follows: TGTGCCAGTAGTATAGGACAGGTGCAAGAGACCCAGTACTTC.

This chain connects TRBV6-6 to TRBJ2-7, with D possibly matching TRBD1 (5 bases). Germline V gives CDR1 MNHNY, CDR2 SVGAGI (reference sequence). V was shortened by 10 bases and J by 2 bases, with 15 bases between the two germline ends. CDR3 size: 13 residues. CDR3 protein: CATSSREPYEQYF. The CDR3 DNA is TGTGCCACAAGTTCCAGGGAACCCTACGAGCAGTACTTC.

The V gene is TRBV28, the J gene TRBJ2-1; 8 positions match TRBD1. This CDR3 region has 17 residues. V was clipped by 5 bases and J by 2 bases; unmatched bases: 11. Germline V CDR1 and CDR2: MDHEN, SYDVKM. This CDR3 is CASSPDRVETTYNEQFF. As DNA, the CDR3 is TGTGCCAGCAGTCCGGACAGGGTGGAGACAACCTACAATGAGCAGTTCTTC.

In this sample, this clone turned up a few times. The chain couples TRBV19 to TRBJ1-5; D possibly corresponds to TRBD1 (6 bases). The CDR3 is 17 residues long. Trimming shortened V by 2 bases and J by 4 bases, and 18 bases separated the two germline ends. Germline V CDR1 and CDR2: LNHDA, SQIVND (reference sequence). CDR3 sequence (DNA): TGTGCCAGTAGTATAAGGGGGGGACGGACCTTAAATCAGCCCCAGCATTTT. This encodes CASSIRGGRTLNQPQHF.

The CDR3 region has the DNA TGTGCCAGCAGCTCGGGAATCCAGGCCAATCAGCCCCAGCATTTT. This translates into CASSSGIQANQPQHF. V is TRBV11-2 and J is TRBJ1-5; D is ambiguous. With 4 bases removed from V and 3 bases from J, the gap between germline ends came to 13 bases. There are 15 residues in the CDR3. CDR1 and CDR2 from the germline V gene are SGHAT and FQNNGV. Variable domain in full (rest from reference TRBV11-2 and TRBJ1-5): EAGVAQSPRYKIIEKRQSVAFWCNPISGHATLYWYQQILGQGPKLLIQFQNNGVVDDSQLPKDRFSAERLKGVDSTLKIQPAKLEDSAVYLCASSSGIQANQPQHFGDGTRLSIL.